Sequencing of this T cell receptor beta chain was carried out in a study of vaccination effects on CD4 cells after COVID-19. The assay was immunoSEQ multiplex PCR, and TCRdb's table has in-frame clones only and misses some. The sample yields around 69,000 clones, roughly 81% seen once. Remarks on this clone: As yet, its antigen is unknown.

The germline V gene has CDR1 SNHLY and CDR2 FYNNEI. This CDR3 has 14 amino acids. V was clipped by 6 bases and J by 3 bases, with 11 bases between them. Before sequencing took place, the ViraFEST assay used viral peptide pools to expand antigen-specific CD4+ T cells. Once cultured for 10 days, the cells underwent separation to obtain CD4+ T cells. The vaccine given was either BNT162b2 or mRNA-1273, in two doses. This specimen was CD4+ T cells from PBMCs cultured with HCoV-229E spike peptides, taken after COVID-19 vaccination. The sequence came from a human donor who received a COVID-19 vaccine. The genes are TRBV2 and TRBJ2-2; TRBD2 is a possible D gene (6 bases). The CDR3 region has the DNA TGTGCCAGCAGAAGGACGGGAGACACCGGGGAGCTGTTTTTT. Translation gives CASRRTGDTGELFF.